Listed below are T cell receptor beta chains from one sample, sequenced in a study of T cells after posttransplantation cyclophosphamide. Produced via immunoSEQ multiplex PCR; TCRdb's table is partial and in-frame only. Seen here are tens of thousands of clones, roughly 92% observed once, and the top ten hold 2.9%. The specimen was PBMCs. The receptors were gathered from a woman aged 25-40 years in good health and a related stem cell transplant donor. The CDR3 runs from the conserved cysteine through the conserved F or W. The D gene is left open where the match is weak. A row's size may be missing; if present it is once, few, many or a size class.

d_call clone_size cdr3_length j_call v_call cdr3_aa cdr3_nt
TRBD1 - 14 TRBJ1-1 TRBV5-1 CASSLGTGDTEAFF TGCGCCAGCAGCCTCGGGACAGGGGACACTGAAGCTTTCTTT
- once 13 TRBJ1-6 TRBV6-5 CASSGRVRSPLHF TGTGCCAGCAGTGGCAGGGTCCGTTCACCCCTCCACTTT
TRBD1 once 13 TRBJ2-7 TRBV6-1 CASKMGQYYEQYF TGTGCCAGCAAAATGGGACAGTACTACGAGCAGTACTTC
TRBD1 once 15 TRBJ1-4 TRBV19 CASSIRTGQNEKLFF TGTGCCAGTAGTATCCGGACAGGGCAAAATGAAAAACTGTTTTTT
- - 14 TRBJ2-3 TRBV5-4 CASTPGENTDTQYF TGTGCCAGCACCCCGGGGGAGAACACAGATACGCAGTATTTT
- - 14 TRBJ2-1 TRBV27 CASTALTARTEQFF TGTGCCAGCACCGCATTGACAGCCAGGACCGAGCAGTTCTTC
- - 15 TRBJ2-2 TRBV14 CASSQAGALAGELFF TGTGCCAGCAGCCAAGCAGGGGCCCTCGCCGGGGAGCTGTTTTTT
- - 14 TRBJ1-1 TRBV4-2 CASSQVSENTEAFF TGTGCCAGCAGCCAAGTTAGCGAGAACACTGAAGCTTTCTTT
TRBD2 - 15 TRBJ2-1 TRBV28 CASRYSGGPGNEQFF TGTGCCAGCAGGTACAGCGGGGGGCCGGGGAATGAGCAGTTCTTC
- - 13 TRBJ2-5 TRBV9 CASSVVSGETQYF TGTGCCAGCAGCGTAGTCAGTGGAGAGACCCAGTACTTC
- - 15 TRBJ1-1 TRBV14 CASSQEWRPNTEAFF TGTGCCAGCAGCCAAGAATGGCGGCCCAACACTGAAGCTTTCTTT
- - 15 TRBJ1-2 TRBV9 CASSPNLVANYGYTF TGTGCCAGCAGCCCCAACCTCGTAGCTAACTATGGCTACACCTTC
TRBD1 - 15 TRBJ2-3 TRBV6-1 CAGRPGQGRGDTQYF TGTGCCGGGCGTCCGGGACAGGGTCGGGGAGATACGCAGTATTTT
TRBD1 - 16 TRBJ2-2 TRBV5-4 CASSLGDRGDTGELFF TGTGCCAGCAGCTTGGGGGACAGGGGGGACACCGGGGAGCTGTTTTTT
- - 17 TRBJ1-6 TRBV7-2 CASSLAPSRGYNSPLHF TGTGCCAGCAGCTTAGCGCCCTCCAGGGGCTATAATTCACCCCTCCACTTT